This T cell receptor beta chain was found in a study of OX40 agonist ivuxolimab in advanced cancers. Study overall: Every 2 weeks, ivuxolimab was infused into the patients intravenously at between 0.01 and 10 mg/kg. Having had anti-PD-1, anti-PD-L1 or anti-CTLA-4 therapy before was allowed, and about 42% had some. Partial response was recorded in three patients: one hepatocellular carcinoma and two cutaneous melanoma cases. Study-wide points: Within 6 weeks, CD4+ and CD8+ blood T cells expanded clonally at 0.1 to 3.0 mg/kg.

Some clones are missing from TCRdb's copy, which holds only in-frame ones; the method was immunoSEQ multiplex PCR. Here the sample spans about 68,000 clones, 65% to 90% being singletons. Germline CDR1 is SEHNR and CDR2 is FQNEAQ (reference sequence). V lost 2 bases and J lost 8, with 12 bases in between. The CDR3 spans 13 residues. Of note for this clone: Its antigen is unidentified.

This sequence was found in an adult with an advanced solid tumor such as melanoma, head and neck, liver or kidney cancer. The sample here was CD4+ or CD8+ T cells sorted from blood, taken in a trial of the OX40 agonist ivuxolimab. The chain joins TRBV7-9 to TRBJ1-1, with D unclear. The CDR3 coding sequence is TGTGCCAGCAGCTTATCCCTACTGTCGGAAGCTTTCTTT. Its protein is CASSLSLLSEAFF.